These T cell receptor beta chains were read from a single sample in a study of shared clonotypes between healthy human individuals. Libraries were prepared by immunoSEQ multiplex PCR; TCRdb keeps only in-frame clonotypes and omits some of them. The sample includes some 790,000 clones, over 55% of them seen just once. Sequenced: memory CD4+ T cells sorted from blood. The receptors shown here come from a woman in her twenties or thirties in good health. CDR3s include the opening cysteine and the closing phenylalanine or tryptophan. D genes are given only for firm matches. Clone size is stated in some rows and not others, as once, few, many or a class when expanded.

>NA|NA|TRBV28|TRBJ2-4
TGTGCCAGCAGACCGGGGACCAAAAACATTCAGTACTTC
CASRPGTKNIQYF
>NA|NA|TRBV27|TRBJ1-3
TGTGCCAGCAGTTTAGTGGGAGGAAACACCATATATTTT
CASSLVGGNTIYF
>TRBD1|NA|TRBV10-3|TRBJ1-1
TGTGCCATCAGTGCAGAACAGGGGACGGTCACTGAAGCTTTCTTT
CAISAEQGTVTEAFF
>NA|NA|TRBV27|TRBJ1-1
TGTGCCAGCAGTTTATGGGGTCTGACGAACACTGAAGCTTTCTTT
CASSLWGLTNTEAFF
>NA|few|TRBV18|TRBJ2-1
TGTGCCAGCTCACCAAGGGCAGGGCCGTCAAATGAGCAGTTCTTC
CASSPRAGPSNEQFF
>NA|many|TRBV6-1|TRBJ1-2
TGTGCCAGCAGTGACCCCTGGGGAGCAGGGAGGGCGGTCGGCTACACCTTC
CASSDPWGAGRAVGYTF
>NA|NA|TRBV28|TRBJ2-7
TGTGCCAGCAGGGCAGGATATCTCTACGAGCAGTACTTC
CASRAGYLYEQYF
>NA|NA|TRBV15|TRBJ2-7
TGTGCCACCAGCAGAGAACTTTATAGGGGAATGGACACCTACGAGCAGTACTTC
CATSRELYRGMDTYEQYF
>TRBD1|NA|TRBV6-5|TRBJ1-1
TGTGCCAGCAGTTCAACAGGGGCGGATAACACTGAAGCTTTCTTT
CASSSTGADNTEAFF
>TRBD1|few|TRBV6-4|TRBJ2-1
TGTGCCAGCAGACTGACAGGGGACAATGAGCAGTTCTTC
CASRLTGDNEQFF
>NA|NA|TRBV2|TRBJ1-5
TGTGCCAGCAGTGAAGGTAACGAAGGGCAGCCCCAGCATTTT
CASSEGNEGQPQHF
>NA|few|TRBV11-2|TRBJ1-2
TGTGCCAGCAGCCCACGAAGGGAACTCTCCACCTTC
CASSPRRELSTF
>NA|NA|TRBV18|TRBJ1-2
TGTGCCAGCTCACCACGAGTAGGGATCGATGGCTACACCTTC
CASSPRVGIDGYTF
>NA|few|TRBV28|TRBJ1-5
TGTGCCAGCAGTCCACGACATATAAGCAATCAGCCCCAGCATTTT
CASSPRHISNQPQHF
>NA|once|TRBV25-1|TRBJ2-7
TGTGCCAGCAGTGCCTTCATCCGTCTCTACGAGCAGTACTTC
CASSAFIRLYEQYF
>NA|NA|TRBV25-1|TRBJ1-1
TGTGCCAGCAGTGACATCAGAGGGGCTAACACTGAAGCTTTCTTT
CASSDIRGANTEAFF
>TRBD2|once|TRBV27|TRBJ2-1
TGTGCCAGCCATAACCTAGCGGGAGGGCGGGGTGGGTATGAGCAGTTCTTC
CASHNLAGGRGGYEQFF
>NA|NA|TRBV10-3|TRBJ2-1
TGTGCCATCAAAGGGACGACTAGTAATGAGCAGTTCTTC
CAIKGTTSNEQFF
>NA|NA|TRBV5-8|TRBJ1-5
TGTGCCAGCAGCTTGGAGTGGAATCAGCCCCAGCATTTT
CASSLEWNQPQHF
>TRBD2|NA|TRBV27|TRBJ2-7
TGTGCCAGCAGTTCACCGACTAGCGGGAGATACGAGCAGTACTTC
CASSSPTSGRYEQYF
>TRBD1|NA|TRBV19|TRBJ1-3
TGTGCCAGTAAGGAAGGGGGCGCGGGTCTTTCTGGAAACACCATATATTTT
CASKEGGAGLSGNTIYF
>TRBD2|NA|TRBV7-3|TRBJ2-1
TGTGCCAGCAGCTTAATGGGAGGGAGGAATGAGCAGTTCTTC
CASSLMGGRNEQFF
>TRBD2|NA|TRBV15|TRBJ2-3
TGTGCCACCAGCAGAGATTACGCTAGCGGGAGCACAGATACGCAGTATTTT
CATSRDYASGSTDTQYF
>NA|NA|TRBV6-6|TRBJ2-6
TGTGCCAGCAGTTCCCAGGGAGGCGGGGCCAACGTCCTGACTTTC
CASSSQGGGANVLTF
>TRBD1|NA|TRBV19|TRBJ1-2
TGTGCCAGTAGCCCCCAAACGACAGGGGTAGGTGGCTACACCTTC
CASSPQTTGVGGYTF
>NA|NA|TRBV6-1|TRBJ2-2
TGTGCCAGCAGGACTAGTCGGGCCGGGGAGCTGTTTTTT
CASRTSRAGELFF
>TRBD2|few|TRBV28|TRBJ2-7
TGTGCCAGCCGGGACTACTCCTACGAGCAGTACTTC
CASRDYSYEQYF
>NA|NA|TRBV28|TRBJ1-2
TGTGCCAGCAGCTTAGGGGTTACGGTCTATGGCTACACCTTC
CASSLGVTVYGYTF
>NA|NA|TRBV7-6|TRBJ2-7
TGTGCCAGCAGCAACCTCTACGAGCAGTACTTC
CASSNLYEQYF
>TRBD2|NA|TRBV4-2|TRBJ2-2
TGTGCCAGCAGCGCAAGCGGGAGGTTCGACACCGGGGAGCTGTTTTTT
CASSASGRFDTGELFF
>NA|NA|TRBV19|TRBJ1-5
TGTGCCAGTAGTATGGTGGGGGGATATAGCAATCAGCCCCAGCATTTT
CASSMVGGYSNQPQHF
>NA|NA|TRBV21-1|TRBJ2-7
TGTGCCGCGACTCTAATCGGGAGCCAATACGAGCAGTACTTC
CAATLIGSQYEQYF
>TRBD1|NA|TRBV30|TRBJ1-4
TGTGCCTGGGCCCCTGACAGGGGCGATGAAAAACTGTTTTTT
CAWAPDRGDEKLFF
>TRBD1|NA|TRBV5-1|TRBJ2-7
TGCGCCAGCAGACTACAGGGGTCAAACTACGAGCAGTACTTC
CASRLQGSNYEQYF
>NA|many|TRBV19|TRBJ1-5
TGTGCCAGTAGATCCCAGGTTCCTCAGCCCCAGCATTTT
CASRSQVPQPQHF
>NA|NA|TRBV28|TRBJ2-7
TGTGCCAGCCGAAGCGAACCAGACTACGAGCAGTACTTC
CASRSEPDYEQYF
>NA|few|TRBV28|TRBJ1-1
TGTGCCAGCAGTTTTGTTGGTTTAAGCACTGAAGCTTTCTTT
CASSFVGLSTEAFF
>TRBD2|NA|TRBV18|TRBJ2-7
TGTGCCAGCTCACCTCTAGCGGGAGACCCCTACGAGCAGTACTTC
CASSPLAGDPYEQYF
>NA|once|TRBV19|TRBJ2-7
TGTGCCAGTTCGACAGGCCTCCTCTACGAGCAGTACTTC
CASSTGLLYEQYF
>NA|NA|TRBV6-6|TRBJ1-1
TGTGCCAGCAGCTACCAAAGACCGATTCAGAACACTGAAGCTTTCTTT
CASSYQRPIQNTEAFF
>NA|NA|TRBV2|TRBJ1-1
TGTGCCAGCAGTGAGGACACCAACACTGAAGCTTTCTTT
CASSEDTNTEAFF
>NA|once|TRBV5-1|TRBJ1-5
TGCGCCAGCAGCTTGGGGGCCCAAGGGAGCAATCAGCCCCAGCATTTT
CASSLGAQGSNQPQHF
>TRBD1|NA|TRBV11-2|TRBJ2-1
TGTGCCAGCCTAAGACAGGGTACTAATGAGCAGTTCTTC
CASLRQGTNEQFF
>TRBD2|NA|TRBV7-2|TRBJ2-3
TGTGCCAGCAGTCCCCTCGGGGCTAGCGGGGCCCGCACAGATACGCAGTATTTT
CASSPLGASGARTDTQYF
>TRBD1|NA|TRBV19|TRBJ1-1
TGTGCCAGTAGTATAGCCCGACAGGGGAAGAACACTGAAGCTTTCTTT
CASSIARQGKNTEAFF
>TRBD2|NA|TRBV2|TRBJ2-1
TGTGCCAGCAGTGTAGTAGCGGGAGCCTCGAATGAGCAGTTCTTC
CASSVVAGASNEQFF
>NA|once|TRBV2|TRBJ2-3
TGTGCCAGCAGTGGCCGGACAATTCTAACAGATACGCAGTATTTT
CASSGRTILTDTQYF
>TRBD2|NA|TRBV28|TRBJ2-7
TGTGCCACCCAAATACCTAGCGGGAGTTACTCCTACGAGCAGTACTTC
CATQIPSGSYSYEQYF
>TRBD2|NA|TRBV30|TRBJ2-7
TGTGCCTGGAGCCATAAGGGACTAGCGGGAGGCGAGCAGTACTTC
CAWSHKGLAGGEQYF
>NA|NA|TRBV7-3|TRBJ2-2
TGTGCCAGCAGCTTACAACTAGCAGGGAAGATCGGGGAGCTGTTTTTT
CASSLQLAGKIGELFF
>TRBD1|few|TRBV19|TRBJ1-3
TGTGCCAGTTCCCGGGACAGCAGCTCTGGAAACACCATATATTTT
CASSRDSSSGNTIYF
>NA|NA|TRBV6-6|TRBJ2-3
TGTGCCAGCAGTTACGGGGTAGAGACAGATACGCAGTATTTT
CASSYGVETDTQYF
>NA|NA|TRBV6-5|TRBJ2-7
TGTGCCAGCGCGAAACAGAACTCCTACGAGCAGTACTTC
CASAKQNSYEQYF
>TRBD2|few|TRBV2|TRBJ2-3
TGTGCCAGCAGTGGGAGGACTAGCGGCACAGATACGCAGTATTTT
CASSGRTSGTDTQYF